These 30 T cell receptor beta chains share one sample of origin, sequenced in a study of blood T cell repertoires in COVID-19. Assay: immunoSEQ multiplex PCR; the TCRdb copy retains only in-frame clones and omits some. The sample has approximately 200,000 clones; 85% to 90% are singletons. The sequencing sample was made of peripheral blood. These receptors were taken from a man aged 25 to 40 with COVID-19, enrolled during active disease.

This sequence joins TRBV3-1 (or the pseudogene TRBV3-2) and TRBJ2-1; D not certain. The V gene's germline CDR1 is LGHDT and CDR2 YNNKEL (reference sequence). V was pared by 2 bases and J by 5 bases, with 16 bases between. The CDR3 is 16 residues long. CDR3 loop: CASSQPYLVPNNEQFF. In DNA, the CDR3 is TGTGCCAGCAGCCAACCGTACTTAGTCCCGAACAATGAGCAGTTCTTC.

This chain joins TRBV7-9 and TRBJ2-2; 10 bases are a match to TRBD1. In germline, CDR1 is SEHNR, CDR2 FQNEAQ (reference sequence). The CDR3 spans 16 residues. The junction had 2 bases not matched to a gene; V was cut back by 2 bases and J by 2 bases. Here the CDR3 reads CASSLKTGGNTGELFF. CDR3 coding DNA: TGTGCCAGCAGCTTAAAGACAGGGGGCAACACCGGGGAGCTGTTTTTT.

The V and J genes are TRBV6-5 and TRBJ2-7; 8 positions match TRBD1. The CDR3 loop spans 15 amino acids. The V and J ends lost 2 bases and 1 base, in that order; junction bases with no gene match: 4. Germline V gene data show CDR1 as MNHEY and CDR2 as SVGAGI. The CDR3 nucleotides read TGTGCCAGCAGTTACGGAGGACAGGGTTCCTACGAGCAGTACTTC. It yields the protein CASSYGGQGSYEQYF.

This clone was picked up one time. The chain uses TRBV7-3 and TRBJ2-3; TRBD2 matches 8 bases. There are 16 residues in the CDR3. Trimming removed 4 bases from V and 0 bases from J; junction bases left unmatched: 6. Germline V lookup: CDR1 SGHTA, CDR2 FQGTGA. The DNA for the CDR3 is TGTGCCAGCAGCTCCCCTGGACTAGCCAGCACAGATACGCAGTATTTT. Translation: CASSSPGLASTDTQYF.

The chain links TRBV7-3 to TRBJ1-1, with 8 bases identical to TRBD1. This CDR3 comprises 15 residues. Unmatched junction bases numbered 3, after V lost 3 bases and J lost 0 bases. Germline CDR1 is SGHTA and CDR2 is FQGTGA. The CDR3 DNA is TGTGCCAGCAGCTTGACAGGGGCCCTGAACACTGAAGCTTTCTTT. Residues: CASSLTGALNTEAFF.

The chain is built from TRBV3-1 (or the pseudogene TRBV3-2) and TRBJ2-7; 9 nucleotides line up with TRBD1. Germline V lookup: CDR1 LGHDT, CDR2 YNNKEL (reference sequence). The CDR3 extends over 16 amino acids. With V trimmed by 0 bases and J by 1 base, 4 bases remained unmatched. CDR3 in amino acids: CASSQEGTGLSYEQYF. In DNA form, the CDR3 reads TGTGCCAGCAGCCAAGAGGGGACAGGGCTGTCCTACGAGCAGTACTTC.

The V gene is TRBV18, the J gene TRBJ1-2; no reliable D call. Germline CDR1 is KGHSH and CDR2 is LQKENI. Between the trimmed V and J ends, which lost 5 bases and 0 bases, there was a span of 16 bases. This CDR3 region has 16 residues. The CDR3 spells CASSSLSLGANYGYTF. The CDR3 DNA reads as TGTGCCAGCTCATCCTTGAGCTTGGGAGCTAACTATGGCTACACCTTC.

In this sample, this clone turned up once. The rearrangement joins TRBV20-1 to TRBJ2-3, with 10 bases lining up with TRBD2. The CDR3 length is 15 residues. Trimming at V came to 5 bases and at J to 0 bases, leaving 5 bases not matched to a gene. Germline loops: CDR1 DFQATT, CDR2 SNEGSKA (reference sequence). The chain's CDR3 is CSAGGLAVSTDTQYF. DNA of the CDR3: TGCAGTGCTGGTGGACTAGCGGTTAGCACAGATACGCAGTATTTT.

This chain connects TRBV27 to TRBJ1-2; 9 bases align to TRBD1. The CDR3 length is 15 residues. Losses at the gene ends were 3 bases for V and 8 bases for J; bases not matched to a gene: 10. Germline CDR1 is MNHEY and CDR2 is SMNVEV (reference sequence). The CDR3 here is CASSFGTGGRGGYTF. The DNA of the CDR3 is TGTGCCAGCAGTTTTGGTACAGGGGGCAGGGGAGGCTACACCTTC.

The rearrangement uses TRBV5-4 and TRBJ1-2; TRBD1 matches 10 bases. The germline V gene encodes CDR1 SGHNT and CDR2 YYREEE (reference sequence). V lost 3 bases and J lost 2; bases outside the gene matches: 10. This CDR3 spans 17 amino acids. DNA for the CDR3: TGTGCCAGCAGCTCCCGGACAGGGGGACCTTTAAACTATGGCTACACCTTC. Its protein product is CASSSRTGGPLNYGYTF.

In its sample, this clone was seen a few times. The chain employs TRBV27 and TRBJ2-1; 10 bases fit TRBD1. Unmatched junction bases numbered 4, after V lost 7 bases and J lost 4 bases. The CDR3 is 14 residues long. CDR1 is MNHEY and CDR2 is SMNVEV in the germline V gene (reference sequence). CDR3 loop: CASTDRGNYNEQFF. The DNA of the CDR3 is TGTGCCAGCACGGACAGGGGGAATTACAATGAGCAGTTCTTC.

V and J are TRBV4-1 and TRBJ2-2; D remains ambiguous. V gave up 0 bases and J gave up 6 bases, with 17 bases separating them. The CDR3 length is 17 residues. CDR1 and CDR2 (germline): MGHRA, YSYEKL. The CDR3 sequence: CASSQDPSTRWAGELFF. Written as DNA, the CDR3 is TGCGCCAGCAGCCAAGATCCTAGTACACGCTGGGCCGGGGAGCTGTTTTTT.

The chain carries TRBV18 and TRBJ1-2, with TRBD1 identical over 10 bases. Unmatched junction bases numbered 8, after V lost 2 bases and J lost 8 bases. The CDR3 is made up of 15 amino acids. Germline V gives CDR1 KGHSH, CDR2 LQKENI. CDR3 in DNA: TGTGCCAGCTCACCATGGGAAGAGACAGGGGGCGGCTACACCTTC. Residues: CASSPWEETGGGYTF.

This rearrangement joins TRBV18 to TRBJ1-1, with D unclear. This CDR3 contains 15 residues. CDR1 is KGHSH and CDR2 is LQKENI in the germline V gene. V was cut by 0 bases and J by 1 base, with 9 bases left in between. The CDR3 loop is CASSPPRGGNTEAFF. CDR3 coding DNA: TGTGCCAGCTCACCACCGCGAGGAGGGAACACTGAAGCTTTCTTT. Complete variable domain (other parts from reference TRBV18 and TRBJ1-1): NAGVMQNPRHLVRRRGQEARLRCSPMKGHSHVYWYRQLPEEGLKFMVYLQKENIIDESGMPKERFSAEFPKEGPSILRIQQVVRGDSAAYFCASSPPRGGNTEAFFGQGTRLTVV.

The genes are TRBV12-3 or TRBV12-4 and TRBJ1-2, with D perhaps matching TRBD1 (5 bases). Trimming left V 3 bases short and J 7 bases short, with 9 bases between. This CDR3 region has 12 residues. CDR3 in amino acids: CASSFDRTGYTF. CDR3 nucleotide sequence: TGTGCCAGCAGTTTTGACAGAACTGGCTACACCTTC.

J is TRBJ2-7 and V is TRBV4-1; D remains unclear. V was cut by 0 bases and J by 3 bases, with 12 bases left in between. In germline, CDR1 is MGHRA, CDR2 YSYEKL. This CDR3 region has 15 residues. CDR3: CASSQEEGGYYEQYF. The CDR3 coding sequence is TGCGCCAGCAGCCAAGAAGAAGGCGGTTACTACGAGCAGTACTTC.

The rearrangement uses TRBV9 and TRBJ1-2; the match to TRBD1 covers 7 bases. This CDR3 is built from 15 residues. The germline gives CDR1 SGDLS, CDR2 YYNGEE. V trimming: 0 bases; J trimming: 2 bases; junction bases outside the gene matches: 4. Here the CDR3 reads CASSVGGGTNYGYTF. The CDR3 DNA follows: TGTGCCAGCAGCGTAGGAGGGGGCACGAACTATGGCTACACCTTC.

This rearrangement joins TRBV3-1 (or the pseudogene TRBV3-2) to TRBJ1-5; no reliable D call. The CDR3 extends over 13 amino acids. Germline CDR1 is LGHDT and CDR2 is YNNKEL (reference sequence). The germline V and J ends were trimmed by 4 bases and 4 bases, with 8 bases remaining between them. CDR3 protein: CASSPGLNQPQHF. CDR3 sequence (DNA): TGTGCCAGCAGCCCAGGACTGAATCAGCCCCAGCATTTT.

The V gene is TRBV10-1, the J gene TRBJ1-1, with TRBD1 matching 7 bases. Looked up from germline, CDR1 is WNHNN and CDR2 is SYGVQD (reference sequence). V was clipped by 6 bases and J by 1 base; unmatched bases: 5. The CDR3 contains 14 residues. CDR3 sequence reads: CASRKDRSNTEAFF. DNA for the CDR3: TGCGCCAGCAGAAAGGACAGGTCGAACACTGAAGCTTTCTTT.

The chain carries TRBV5-6 and TRBJ2-3; 8 bases line up with TRBD2. Germline-derived CDR1 and CDR2 are SGHDT and YYEEEE. V shed 0 bases and J 4 bases; nucleotides not matched to a gene: 7. This CDR3 region has 16 residues. DNA for the CDR3: TGTGCCAGCAGCTTGGAGGTCGGGAGGGCCTCAGATACGCAGTATTTT. It is translated as CASSLEVGRASDTQYF.

At least ten counts were recorded for this clone. CDR3 loop: CASSLDRGFNYGYTF. Written as DNA, the CDR3 is TGTGCCAGCAGCCTAGACAGGGGCTTCAACTATGGCTACACCTTC. The chain employs TRBV3-1 (or the pseudogene TRBV3-2) and TRBJ1-2, with 8 bases that match TRBD1. Germline V lookup: CDR1 LGHDT, CDR2 YNNKEL (reference sequence). CDR3 length: 15 amino acids. V lost 4 bases, J lost 2 bases, and 6 bases stayed unmatched.

V usage is TRBV6-5 and J usage is TRBJ2-7; D is undetermined. This CDR3 is 14 amino acids long. Germline CDR1 is MNHEY and CDR2 is SVGAGI. V shed 0 bases and J shed 2 bases, with 8 bases lying between them. This chain's CDR3 is CASSYSMRPYEQYF. CDR3 nucleotide sequence: TGTGCCAGCAGTTACTCGATGAGGCCCTACGAGCAGTACTTC.

The chain couples TRBV6-2 or TRBV6-3 to TRBJ2-7, with unresolved D. The ends were cut back, 2 bases at V and 3 bases at J, with 17 bases in the middle. This CDR3 contains 16 residues. Germline CDR1 is MNHEY and CDR2 is SVGEGT. The CDR3 coding sequence is TGTGCCAGCAGTTACCCGCTGGGCAACACCGACTACGAGCAGTACTTC. Its translation: CASSYPLGNTDYEQYF.

This clone showed up just once. The rearrangement uses TRBV19 and TRBJ1-1; TRBD1 matches at 8 bases. The CDR3 runs 14 residues. V shed 6 bases, J shed 5 bases, and the junction held 8 bases outside the gene matches. Germline V gene lookup returns CDR1 LNHDA and CDR2 SQIVND (reference sequence). DNA of the CDR3: TGTGCCAGTAGACTGGACAGGGAAGGAACTGAAGCTTTCTTT. It encodes CASRLDREGTEAFF.

The V call is TRBV7-2, the J call TRBJ2-3; 9 nucleotides align to TRBD2. The V gene end was trimmed by 5 bases and the J gene end by 7 bases; junction bases not matched to a gene: 10. Germline assignment: CDR1 SGHTA and CDR2 FQGNSA. The CDR3 totals 15 residues. The CDR3 loop is CASSISSGRPNTQYF. The CDR3 region has the DNA TGTGCCAGCAGCATCAGTAGCGGGAGACCGAATACGCAGTATTTT.

The chain is built from TRBV3-1 (or the pseudogene TRBV3-2) and TRBJ1-2, with 9 bases that match TRBD1. The J segment lost 4 bases and the V segment lost 5 bases, leaving 14 bases of the junction unmatched. CDR1 is LGHDT and CDR2 is YNNKEL in the germline V gene (reference sequence). The CDR3 contains 17 residues. CDR3 nucleotides: TGTGCCAGCAGCTTCAGGACCATAGGACAGGGGTCCTATGGCTACACCTTC. It is translated as CASSFRTIGQGSYGYTF.

This chain joins TRBV4-3 and TRBJ1-3, with TRBD1 matching 8 bases. With V trimmed by 4 bases and J by 3 bases, 8 bases remained unmatched. CDR3 length: 16 residues. Germline V CDR1 and CDR2: LGHNA, YSLEER. The CDR3 loop is CASSLSTGGIGNTIYF. The CDR3 bases are TGCGCCAGCAGCCTATCTACAGGGGGAATTGGAAACACCATATATTTT.

The rearrangement joins TRBV19 to TRBJ1-5; 8 bases fit TRBD1. CDR1 is LNHDA and CDR2 is SQIVND in the germline V gene (reference sequence). V lost 0 bases and J lost 6; bases outside the gene matches: 4. The CDR3 spans 15 residues. This CDR3 reads CASSIDGQGAQPQHF. The CDR3 bases are TGTGCCAGTAGTATAGATGGGCAGGGGGCTCAGCCCCAGCATTTT.

The chain couples TRBV30 to TRBJ2-7; 8 bases are shared with TRBD2. Trimming cost V 3 bases and J 7 bases; bases outside gene matches: 8. This CDR3 region has 13 residues. Per the germline V gene, CDR1 is GTSNPN and CDR2 is SVGIG (reference sequence). The CDR3 nucleotides read TGTGCCTGGAGCGGGGGGGCCCTATTGGAGCAGTACTTC. Encoded protein: CAWSGGALLEQYF.

The chain carries TRBV3-1 (or the pseudogene TRBV3-2) and TRBJ2-3; 7 bases match TRBD1. This CDR3 contains 14 residues. V lost 2 bases to trimming and J lost 4 bases; unmatched junction nucleotides: 3. Germline V gene sequence: CDR1 LGHDT, CDR2 YNNKEL (reference sequence). CDR3 loop: CASSQSTGADTQYF. The CDR3 nucleotides read TGTGCCAGCAGCCAATCAACAGGGGCAGATACGCAGTATTTT.